This entry lists 6 T cell receptor beta chains sequenced from one sample in a study of CD8+CD57+ T cells in acquired aplastic anemia. The template used for profiling TCR beta VDJ and CDR3 was genomic DNA. TCRdb passed the reads through MiXCR, listing each CDR3 protein once. Among over 150,000 distinct CDR3 sequences, about 54% were seen once, and the ten largest hold approximately 12%. Patients chosen for sequencing had CD8+CD57+ cells that had expanded, as shown by flow cytometry. Sequencing was carried out using sorted CD4+, CD8+, or CD8+CD57+ T cells (not recorded which) from PBMCs. The receptors were gathered from a human donor with aplastic anemia.

The chain is built from TRBV20-1 and TRBJ1-1; 7 bases agree with TRBD1. CDR1 DFQATT and CDR2 SNEGSKA come from the germline V gene (reference sequence). The CDR3 runs to 15 residues. Losses at the gene ends were 6 bases for V and 0 bases for J; bases not matched to a gene: 10. The CDR3 loop is CSAFPGQSVNTEAFF. CDR3 nucleotides: TGCAGTGCGTTTCCGGGACAGAGTGTGAACACTGAAGCTTTCTTT.

This clonotype showed up just a few times. The genes are TRBV10-3 and TRBJ2-1; 7 bases map to TRBD2. Looked up from germline, CDR1 is ENHRY and CDR2 is SYGVKD. The CDR3 contains 12 residues. V lost 8 bases, J lost 9 bases, and 7 bases stayed unmatched. Here the CDR3 DNA reads TGTGCCATCGGCCGGGGGGATGTTGAGCAGTTCTTC. This codes for CAIGRGDVEQFF.

This sequence joins TRBV11-2 and TRBJ2-7, with 8 bases identical to TRBD2. The CDR3 spans 16 residues. Germline V lookup: CDR1 SGHAT, CDR2 FQNNGV. Trimming cost V 4 bases and J 3 bases; bases outside gene matches: 11. DNA for the CDR3: TGTGCCAGCAGCTGGATATCTGGACTAGCCTTCTACGAGCAGTACTTC. It is translated as CASSWISGLAFYEQYF.

With regard to this clonotype: One end of the junction does not line up with germline, which may come from a read error. The chain carries TRBV20-1 and TRBJ1-1; 11 positions agree with TRBD1. The length of the CDR3 is 13 residues. Germline CDR1 DFQATT, CDR2 SNEGSKA (reference sequence). For the CDR3, the DNA is TGCAGTGCCACGGACAGGGGGCATGGTGAAGCTTTCTTC. Translating gives CSATDRGHGEAFF.

This clonotype was seen ten or more times. The V and J genes are TRBV5-6 and TRBJ1-5; the D is unclear. The V end lost 2 bases, the J end lost 6 bases, and 9 bases lay between the germline ends. In germline, CDR1 is SGHDT, CDR2 YYEEEE. The CDR3 is made up of 13 amino acids. CDR3: CASSLGGSQPQHF. The DNA for the CDR3 is TGTGCCAGCAGCTTAGGCGGTTCTCAGCCCCAGCATTTT.

The V and J genes are TRBV9 and TRBJ2-7, with D uncertain. Trimming took off 4 bases at V and 0 bases at J, with 11 bases between the two ends. This CDR3 spans 14 amino acids. Germline V gives CDR1 SGDLS, CDR2 YYNGEE. The CDR3 DNA reads TGTGCCAGCAGCCAAGAACGGAGCTCCTACGAGCAGTACTTC. Protein product: CASSQERSSYEQYF.